Shown below are 22 T cell receptor beta chains from a single sample sequenced in a study of OX40 agonist ivuxolimab in advanced cancers. Using immunoSEQ multiplex PCR, the repertoire was profiled, and TCRdb retains in-frame clones only, with some absent. The data contain over 60,000 clones, 94% of them singletons. Sequenced here: CD4+ or CD8+ T cells sorted from blood, sampled in a trial of the OX40 agonist ivuxolimab. The source is an adult with an advanced solid tumor such as melanoma, head and neck, liver or kidney cancer.

The chain recombines TRBV21-1 with TRBJ2-2. TRBV21-1 is given as a pseudogene. The CDR3 runs to 15 residues. CDR3: CASSKLWPATGELFF. The CDR3, as DNA: TGTGCCAGCAGCAAATTATGGCCAGCCACCGGGGAGCTGTTTTTT.

The chain couples TRBV7-9 to TRBJ2-7; TRBD1 agrees at 7 bases. The CDR3 is made up of 18 amino acids. Germline V gives CDR1 SEHNR, CDR2 FQNEAQ (reference sequence). The trim removed 4 bases at V and 0 bases at J, leaving 15 bases unmatched. The CDR3 here is CASSSRGQVGSNSYEQYF. CDR3 bases: TGTGCCAGCAGCTCACGTGGACAGGTTGGGTCTAACTCCTACGAGCAGTACTTC.

As DNA, the CDR3 is TGTGCCAGCACCCCGGGATCCCTTAGCAATCAGCCCCAGCATTTT. This sequence encodes CASTPGSLSNQPQHF. The V call is TRBV6-5, the J call TRBJ1-5; no firm D call. V gave up 7 bases and J gave up 0 bases, with 13 bases separating them. Germline-derived CDR1 and CDR2 are MNHEY and SVGAGI. This CDR3 is 15 amino acids long.

This chain links TRBV6-5 with TRBJ1-5; 7 nucleotides line up with TRBD1. V dropped 7 bases and J dropped 3; count of bases not matched to a gene: 6. Germline loops: CDR1 MNHEY, CDR2 SVGAGI. The CDR3 has 14 residues. The CDR3 loop reads CASTATGINQPQHF. The CDR3 nucleotides are TGTGCCAGCACCGCGACAGGGATCAATCAGCCCCAGCATTTT.

This clone was seen a handful of times. The rearrangement links TRBV6-1 to TRBJ1-1, with D possibly being TRBD1 (5 bases). There are 14 residues in the CDR3. Trimming pared 3 bases from V and 2 bases from J, leaving 10 bases between. Germline values: CDR1 MNHNS, CDR2 SASEGT. CDR3 nucleotides: TGTGCCAGCAGTGACAGGGCGGATAACACTGAAGCTTTCTTT. This encodes CASSDRADNTEAFF.

This clone was counted a single time. V usage is TRBV28 and J usage is TRBJ1-2; 8 nucleotides agree with TRBD1. The CDR3 extends over 13 amino acids. Germline CDR1 reads MDHEN; CDR2 reads SYDVKM. The trim removed 5 bases at V and 6 bases at J, leaving 5 bases unmatched. CDR3 loop: CASSQGALNGYTF. The CDR3 DNA reads TGTGCCAGCAGTCAGGGGGCCCTCAATGGCTACACCTTC.

A single count supports this clone. V usage is TRBV9 and J usage is TRBJ1-3; weak D call: TRBD1 (6 bases). This CDR3 is 16 amino acids long. Germline V gene sequence: CDR1 SGDLS, CDR2 YYNGEE. V shed 3 bases and J shed 2 bases, with 15 bases lying between them. The CDR3 spells CASSDPGQITGNTIYF. The CDR3 bases are TGTGCCAGCAGCGACCCGGGACAAATCACTGGAAACACCATATATTTT.

This sequence joins TRBV7-6 and TRBJ2-2, with 10 bases lining up with TRBD2. The CDR3 has 16 residues. Germline values: CDR1 SGHVS, CDR2 FNYEAQ. V trimming: 1 base; J trimming: 5 bases; junction bases outside the gene matches: 4. CDR3 in DNA: TGTGCCAGCAGCTTAGTGGCTAGCGGGGGAACCGGGGAGCTGTTTTTT. Its protein product is CASSLVASGGTGELFF. Looking up the rest from reference TRBV7-6 and TRBJ2-2 gives the full variable domain: GAGVSQSPRYKVTKRGQDVALRCDPISGHVSLYWYRQALGQGPEFLTYFNYEAQQDKSGLPNDRFSAERPEGSISTLTIQRTEQRDSAMYRCASSLVASGGTGELFFGEGSRLTVL.

The rearrangement links TRBV10-3 to TRBJ2-1; TRBD2 agrees at 13 bases. V gave up 1 base and J gave up 3 bases; unmatched junction bases: 6. The CDR3 spans 18 residues. The V gene's germline CDR1 is ENHRY and CDR2 SYGVKD. The CDR3 DNA sequence: TGTGCCATCAGTGAGTTAGGACTAGCGGGAGTGAGCTACAATGAGCAGTTCTTC. This gives the protein CAISELGLAGVSYNEQFF.

J is TRBJ1-5 and V is TRBV27; D is possibly TRBD1 (5 bases). CDR1 is MNHEY, CDR2 SMNVEV, per germline (reference sequence). V was shortened by 5 bases and J by 3 bases, with 11 bases between the two germline ends. The CDR3 is 14 amino acids. CDR3 DNA sequence: TGTGCCAGCAGTAGCTTCAGGGTCAATCAGCCCCAGCATTTT. This translates into CASSSFRVNQPQHF.

The rearrangement joins TRBV4-1 to TRBJ2-7, with D possibly matching TRBD1 (6 bases). Germline CDR1 and CDR2: MGHRA and YSYEKL. The CDR3 totals 15 residues. V was trimmed by 1 base and J by 2 bases, leaving 12 bases between them. The CDR3 DNA follows: TGCGCCAGCAGCCAAGGGGCAGGGGAGACCTACGAGCAGTACTTC. This sequence encodes CASSQGAGETYEQYF.

The chain is built from TRBV19 and TRBJ1-1; no clear D gene. Germline V CDR1 and CDR2: LNHDA, SQIVND (reference sequence). The CDR3 totals 14 residues. V lost 7 bases and J lost 1, with 13 bases in between. CDR3 sequence: CASTEAPSNTEAFF. For the CDR3, the DNA is TGTGCCAGTACTGAGGCGCCATCGAACACTGAAGCTTTCTTT.

V usage is TRBV7-8 and J usage is TRBJ2-6; possibly TRBD1 for D (6 bases). Deletions cut 7 bases from V and 1 base from J, with 8 bases between. Germline-derived CDR1 and CDR2 are SGHVS and FQNEAQ. The CDR3 consists of 14 residues. The CDR3 sequence: CASTQGSGANVLTF. CDR3 sequence (DNA): TGTGCCAGCACCCAGGGGTCTGGGGCCAACGTCCTGACTTTC.

Points on this clone: Germline and junction disagree at one end, which may indicate a read error. This chain links TRBV5-1 with TRBJ1-2; possible D gene TRBD1, 5 bases. The CDR3 sequence is 11 residues long. The germline gives CDR1 SGHRS, CDR2 YFSETQ. The CDR3, as DNA: TGCGCCAGCAGCTTGGAGAACAGGTCGTTCTTC. Translated, it gives CASSLENRSFF.

This chain's CDR3 is CASSLDAGSGNTIYF. Written as DNA, the CDR3 is TGTGCCAGCAGCTTAGATGCGGGCTCCGGAAACACCATATATTTT. The chain joins TRBV7-2 to TRBJ1-3, with D unclear. V lost 1 base and J 4 bases, leaving 11 bases between the germline ends. Germline V gives CDR1 SGHTA, CDR2 FQGNSA. The CDR3 has 15 amino acids. Looking up the rest from reference TRBV7-2 and TRBJ1-3 gives the full variable domain: GAGVSQSPSNKVTEKGKDVELRCDPISGHTALYWYRQSLGQGLEFLIYFQGNSAPDKSGLPSDRFSAERTGGSVSTLTIQRTQQEDSAVYLCASSLDAGSGNTIYFGEGSWLTVV.

This clone was seen once. The CDR3 protein is CASSGWGGFKEAFF. CDR3 nucleotide sequence: TGTGCCAGCAGCGGGTGGGGAGGTTTCAAGGAAGCTTTCTTT. The chain employs TRBV5-8 and TRBJ1-1; D not resolved. CDR1 is SGHTS and CDR2 is YDEGEE in the germline V gene. Trimming cost V 4 bases and J 8 bases, with 18 bases left between them. The CDR3 runs 14 residues. Variable domain in full (rest from reference TRBV5-8 and TRBJ1-1): EAGVTQSPTHLIKTRGQQATLRCSPISGHTSVYWYQQALGLGLQFLLWYDEGEERNRGNFPPRFSGRQFPNYSSELNVNALELEDSALYLCASSGWGGFKEAFFGQGTRLTVV.

This clone was counted once. The chain has TRBV20-1 and TRBJ2-3, with D tentatively TRBD1 (6 bases). This CDR3 contains 10 residues. Trimming left V 5 bases short and J 7 bases short, with 7 bases between. Germline V gene data show CDR1 as DFQATT and CDR2 as SNEGSKA (reference sequence). The CDR3 here is CSAGQYTQYF. CDR3 in DNA: TGCAGTGCTGGACAGTATACGCAGTATTTT.

The J gene is TRBJ1-1, the V gene TRBV7-9; 7 positions agree with TRBD1. The germline CDR1 and CDR2 sequences are SEHNR and FQNEAQ (reference sequence). V lost 5 bases, J lost 5 bases, and 2 bases stayed unmatched. The CDR3 extends over 12 amino acids. CDR3 sequence (DNA): TGTGCCAGCAGCCAGGGGGGGACTGAAGCTTTCTTT. Protein sequence: CASSQGGTEAFF.

The chain carries TRBV9 and TRBJ2-7; 10 nucleotides line up with TRBD2. Trimming took 0 bases from V and 6 from J; bases not matched to a gene: 6. The CDR3 consists of 15 residues. The V gene's germline CDR1 is SGDLS and CDR2 YYNGEE. CDR3 nucleotides: TGTGCCAGCAGCGTAGGAGAGCGGGAGGGCCGCGAGCAGTACTTC. It codes for CASSVGEREGREQYF.

The chain couples TRBV27 to TRBJ1-1, with 7 nucleotides matching TRBD1. The germline V gene has CDR1 MNHEY and CDR2 SMNVEV (reference sequence). The CDR3 is made up of 11 amino acids. Unmatched junction bases numbered 0, after V lost 6 bases and J lost 5 bases. CDR3 DNA: TGTGCCAGCAGCAGGGGGACTGAAGCTTTCTTT. It yields the protein CASSRGTEAFF.

The chain carries TRBV6-6 and TRBJ2-7; 7 nucleotides match TRBD1. The CDR3 is 13 amino acids. Germline-derived CDR1 and CDR2 are MNHNY and SVGAGI (reference sequence). V lost 6 bases and J lost 0; bases outside the gene matches: 2. The CDR3 sequence is CASSGTDSYEQYF. Here the CDR3 DNA reads TGTGCCAGCAGCGGGACAGACTCCTACGAGCAGTACTTC.

The chain uses TRBV5-1 and TRBJ1-2; D remains unclear. Trimming took off 0 bases at V and 5 bases at J, with 11 bases between the two ends. Germline CDR1 is SGHRS and CDR2 is YFSETQ. CDR3 length equals 14 residues. CDR3 in amino acids: CASSLVGATYGYTF. The CDR3 DNA reads TGCGCCAGCAGCTTGGTCGGCGCAACGTATGGCTACACCTTC.